Listed here are 10 T cell receptor beta chains from one sample, sequenced in a study of cytomegalovirus exposure and HLA in healthy donors. A multiplex PCR was run with 60 Vbeta primers and 13 Jbeta primers. The data were produced by immunoSEQ multiplex PCR, yet TCRdb's version contains in-frame clones alone and is incomplete. The profile shows over 200,000 clones, about 72% of them singletons. Input material: PBMCs. The receptor source for this set is a male donor in good health and CMV-seronegative.

V usage is TRBV30 and J usage is TRBJ2-3, with 11 nucleotides matching TRBD2. The germline V gene encodes CDR1 GTSNPN and CDR2 SVGIG (reference sequence). The CDR3 consists of 18 residues. V dropped 0 bases and J dropped 1; count of bases not matched to a gene: 9. CDR3 DNA sequence: TGTGCCTGGAGTGTACTGGGTACTAGCGGGAGCCGCACAGATACGCAGTATTTT. Amino acids: CAWSVLGTSGSRTDTQYF.

This clone came up a few times. This chain connects TRBV6-5 to TRBJ1-1, with D unclear. CDR1 MNHEY and CDR2 SVGAGI come from the germline V gene. The CDR3 consists of 13 residues. Trimming pared 1 base from V and 1 base from J, leaving 4 bases between. The CDR3 region has the DNA TGTGCCAGCAGTTACTTCGGGAACACTGAAGCTTTCTTT. Its protein is CASSYFGNTEAFF.

Here the CDR3 reads CASSLTPASGSPETQYF. The CDR3 DNA reads as TGTGCCAGCAGCTTAACCCCGGCTAGCGGGAGCCCAGAGACCCAGTACTTC. V gene TRBV7-3 combines with J gene TRBJ2-5; 10 bases fit TRBD2. This CDR3 is 17 amino acids long. Germline lookup yields CDR1 SGHTA and CDR2 FQGTGA. V shed 0 bases, J shed 4 bases, and the junction held 8 bases outside the gene matches.

The chain combines TRBV19 with TRBJ2-5; the match to TRBD1 covers 11 bases. This CDR3 has 12 amino acids. J lost 12 bases, V lost 5 bases, and 5 bases had no gene match. CDR1 and CDR2 (germline): LNHDA, SQIVND (reference sequence). The CDR3 spells CASSVPGQGEYF. CDR3 nucleotide sequence: TGTGCCAGTAGTGTACCGGGACAGGGGGAGTACTTC.

The rearrangement joins TRBV11-2 to TRBJ2-5; 8 nucleotides agree with TRBD1. This CDR3 is 18 amino acids long. Germline V lookup: CDR1 SGHAT, CDR2 FQNNGV. V gave up 3 bases and J gave up 4 bases; unmatched junction bases: 16. The CDR3 sequence is CASSFSSTRTGKGETQYF. For the CDR3, the DNA is TGTGCCAGCAGCTTTTCGTCAACGAGGACAGGGAAGGGAGAGACCCAGTACTTC. The variable domain in full, completed from reference TRBV11-2 and TRBJ2-5, reads EAGVAQSPRYKIIEKRQSVAFWCNPISGHATLYWYQQILGQGPKLLIQFQNNGVVDDSQLPKDRFSAERLKGVDSTLKIQPAKLEDSAVYLCASSFSSTRTGKGETQYFGPGTRLLVL.

This chain connects TRBV19 to TRBJ1-1; D might be TRBD1 (6 bases). The CDR3 has 19 residues. Trimming left V 7 bases short and J 1 base short, with 28 bases between. Per the germline V gene, CDR1 is LNHDA and CDR2 is SQIVND (reference sequence). The CDR3 bases are TGTGCCAGTACCGGCTGGGCGGGGGCCAGAGGGTCGGGGAACACTGAAGCTTTCTTT. It is translated as CASTGWAGARGSGNTEAFF.

The rearrangement uses TRBV5-1 and TRBJ1-1; D not certain. Germline-derived CDR1 and CDR2 are SGHRS and YFSETQ. Trimming took 4 bases from V and 1 from J, leaving 11 bases between them. The CDR3 contains 14 residues. The CDR3 DNA reads TGCGCCAGCAGCCCTTCAAACACGAACACTGAAGCTTTCTTT. Its protein product is CASSPSNTNTEAFF. The full variable domain, its missing parts supplied by reference TRBV5-1 and TRBJ1-1, is KAGVTQTPRYLIKTRGQQVTLSCSPISGHRSVSWYQQTPGQGLQFLFEYFSETQRNKGNFPGRFSGRQFSNSRSEMNVSTLELGDSALYLCASSPSNTNTEAFFGQGTRLTVV.

This clone was seen more than once but under ten times. Other DNA sequences in the sample encode the same CDR3. The chain is built from TRBV5-1 and TRBJ1-1; D uncertain. Germline V gene sequence: CDR1 SGHRS, CDR2 YFSETQ. The CDR3 sequence is 13 residues long. V was shortened by 0 bases and J by 1 base, with 4 bases between the two germline ends. CDR3 DNA sequence: TGCGCCAGCAGCTTGGGAGGGAACACTGAAGCTTTCTTT. This encodes CASSLGGNTEAFF.

This chain connects TRBV28 to TRBJ1-2; no clear D gene. CDR3 length: 12 amino acids. Germline V gene sequence: CDR1 MDHEN, CDR2 SYDVKM. The germline V and J ends were trimmed by 4 bases and 9 bases, with 12 bases remaining between them. CDR3 in amino acids: CASSSTIRSYTF. CDR3 bases: TGTGCCAGCAGTTCTACCATCCGAAGCTACACCTTC.

The chain links TRBV12-5 to TRBJ2-7, with a weak D call TRBD2 (5 bases). The CDR3 covers 12 residues. V lost 7 bases and J lost 0, with 7 bases in between. CDR1 and CDR2 (germline): LGHNT, FRNRAP. CDR3 in amino acids: CASVLASYEQYF. The CDR3 bases are TGTGCTAGTGTTCTAGCCTCCTACGAGCAGTACTTC.